The sequence of this TCR beta chain was determined in a study of cytomegalovirus exposure and HLA in healthy donors. Whole-study results and caveats: In a later analysis, at a false discovery rate of 0.05, about 15,000 TCR beta sequences were associated with HLA alleles. A reported reduction in N-insertions relative to the 666-donor mean was seen in an Asian-associated ancestry cluster in a later analysis.

PCR was performed using 60 Vbeta and 13 Jbeta primers. Generated by immunoSEQ multiplex PCR, the TCRdb table keeps only in-frame clones and is missing some. The sample has approximately 130,000 clones; over 75% are singletons. This clone has a single count. The target antigen is unknown. Per the germline V gene, CDR1 is MGHDK and CDR2 is SYGVNS. The CDR3 length is 14 residues. Germline trimming cut 3 bases from V and 4 bases from J; bases unmatched to any gene: 4. The genes are TRBV25-1 and TRBJ1-2; 8 nucleotides agree with TRBD1. The sequencing input was PBMCs. This TCR was sampled from a man aged 45-65 years in good health and CMV-seronegative. CDR3 sequence reads: CASSDPGQGYGYTF. DNA for the CDR3: TGTGCCAGCAGTGACCCCGGACAGGGCTATGGCTACACCTTC.